Listed below are T cell receptor beta chains from one sample, sequenced in a study of T cell repertoires in cytomegalovirus infection. TCRdb reanalysed the reads using MiXCR and keeps one entry per CDR3 protein. The sample consists of around 230,000 distinct CDR3 sequences, 6.5% of them appearing once. The specimen sequenced was PBMCs. These receptors were taken from a human donor in good health (CMV status not recorded). Some clones in this sample may be carry-over from other donors' samples. CDR3s include the opening cysteine and the closing phenylalanine or tryptophan. A D gene is named only where the DNA matches it firmly. A clone size is listed for some rows: how often the clone was seen (once, few, many), or a class if it is expanded.

CDR3 length: 16; D gene: TRBD2; V gene: TRBV9; J gene: TRBJ2-3; clone size: many; CDR3 protein: CASSVGVAGSTDTQYF; CDR3 DNA: TGTGCCAGCAGCGTAGGGGTAGCGGGAAGCACAGATACGCAGTATTTT
CDR3 length: 13; D gene: -; V gene: TRBV19; J gene: TRBJ2-2; clone size: many; CDR3 protein: CASNGRRTGELFF; CDR3 DNA: TGTGCCAGTAACGGCAGACGAACCGGGGAGCTGTTTTTT
CDR3 length: 13; D gene: -; V gene: TRBV2; J gene: TRBJ1-1; clone size: -; CDR3 protein: CASSVLMNTEAFF; CDR3 DNA: TGTGCCAGCAGTGTGTTGATGAACACTGAAGCTTTCTTT
CDR3 length: 16; D gene: -; V gene: TRBV20-1; J gene: TRBJ2-1; clone size: many; CDR3 protein: CSARAAGAFSYNEQFF; CDR3 DNA: TGCAGTGCTAGGGCGGCGGGGGCTTTCTCCTACAATGAGCAGTTCTTC
CDR3 length: 17; D gene: -; V gene: TRBV6-2/TRBV6-3; J gene: TRBJ2-2; clone size: many; CDR3 protein: CASTSGRQVVDTGELFF; CDR3 DNA: TGTGCCAGCACTTCGGGCAGGCAGGTTGTGGACACCGGGGAGCTGTTTTTT
CDR3 length: 12; D gene: -; V gene: TRBV20-1; J gene: TRBJ1-3; clone size: -; CDR3 protein: CSAYDQGNTIYF; CDR3 DNA: TGCAGTGCTTACGACCAAGGGAACACCATATATTTT
CDR3 length: 12; D gene: -; V gene: TRBV30; J gene: TRBJ2-7; clone size: many; CDR3 protein: CAWSGGPYEQYF; CDR3 DNA: TGTGCCTGGTCCGGGGGGCCCTACGAGCAGTACTTC
CDR3 length: 12; D gene: -; V gene: TRBV2; J gene: TRBJ1-1; clone size: -; CDR3 protein: CASTGALTEAFF; CDR3 DNA: TGTGCCAGCACGGGGGCCTTGACTGAAGCTTTCTTT
CDR3 length: 17; D gene: TRBD2; V gene: TRBV20-1; J gene: TRBJ2-7; clone size: many; CDR3 protein: CSARGASGGLSSYEQYF; CDR3 DNA: TGCAGTGCTAGAGGGGCTAGCGGGGGCCTGAGCTCCTACGAGCAGTACTTC
CDR3 length: 11; D gene: TRBD2; V gene: TRBV20-1; J gene: TRBJ2-1; clone size: -; CDR3 protein: CSLGGWNEQFF; CDR3 DNA: TGCAGCTTGGGGGGGTGGAATGAGCAGTTCTTC
CDR3 length: 14; D gene: TRBD1; V gene: TRBV20-1; J gene: TRBJ1-2; clone size: many; CDR3 protein: CSARLQGAIYGYTF; CDR3 DNA: TGCAGTGCTAGGTTACAGGGGGCCATCTATGGCTACACCTTC
CDR3 length: 12; D gene: -; V gene: TRBV7-2; J gene: TRBJ2-3; clone size: many; CDR3 protein: CASSLAIDTQYF; CDR3 DNA: TGTGCCAGCAGCTTAGCGATAGATACGCAGTATTTT
CDR3 length: 13; D gene: -; V gene: TRBV7-2; J gene: TRBJ1-1; clone size: many; CDR3 protein: CASSIVEQGEAFF; CDR3 DNA: TGTGCCAGCAGCATTGTGGAACAGGGTGAAGCTTTCTTT
CDR3 length: 14; D gene: -; V gene: TRBV28; J gene: TRBJ2-6; clone size: many; CDR3 protein: CASALSSGANVLTF; CDR3 DNA: TGTGCCAGCGCATTGAGCTCTGGGGCCAACGTCCTGACTTTC